The 23 T cell receptor beta chains below all came from one sample that was sequenced in a study of blood T cell repertoires in COVID-19. Clones were sequenced by immunoSEQ multiplex PCR, and TCRdb holds only the in-frame ones, with some missing. The table has roughly 190,000 clones, approximately 84% seen once. Sequencing used PBMCs or T cells enriched from blood (not recorded which). The receptors stem from a woman aged 25-40 years who had recovered from COVID-19.

The rearrangement uses TRBV3-1 (or the pseudogene TRBV3-2) and TRBJ2-7, with D possibly TRBD2 on 6 matching bases. V was pared by 4 bases and J by 2 bases, with 6 bases between. In germline, CDR1 is LGHDT, CDR2 YNNKEL (reference sequence). CDR3 length: 12 amino acids. The CDR3 loop reads CASSRLAYEQYF. The CDR3 region has the DNA TGTGCCAGCAGCCGACTAGCCTACGAGCAGTACTTC.

V is TRBV19 and J is TRBJ1-5; 7 nucleotides agree with TRBD1. The CDR3 is made up of 15 amino acids. The V segment lost 5 bases and the J segment 1 base; nucleotides outside the gene matches: 5. Germline V gives CDR1 LNHDA, CDR2 SQIVND (reference sequence). In nucleotides, the CDR3 is TGTGCCAGTAGTGAGGGGGCGGAAAGCAATCAGCCCCAGCATTTT. Protein sequence: CASSEGAESNQPQHF.

The chain joins TRBV18 to TRBJ2-7; the match to TRBD1 covers 7 bases. From germline, CDR1 is KGHSH and CDR2 LQKENI. There are 13 residues in the CDR3. Unmatched junction bases numbered 2, after V lost 3 bases and J lost 3 bases. CDR3 bases: TGTGCCAGCTCACCGGGACAGCTCTACGAGCAGTACGTC. The encoded protein is CASSPGQLYEQYV.

This clone has only one observation. The chain couples TRBV2 to TRBJ1-2; 8 bases are shared with TRBD1. Trimming at V came to 1 base and at J to 5 bases, leaving 6 bases not matched to a gene. The CDR3 spans 15 residues. Looked up from germline, CDR1 is SNHLY and CDR2 is FYNNEI. The CDR3 reads CASSEGTGGWYGYTF. CDR3 DNA sequence: TGTGCCAGCAGTGAAGGAACAGGGGGGTGGTATGGCTACACCTTC. Looking up the rest from reference TRBV2 and TRBJ1-2 gives the full variable domain: EPEVTQTPSHQVTQMGQEVILRCVPISNHLYFYWYRQILGQKVEFLVSFYNNEISEKSEIFDDQFSVERPDGSNFTLKIRSTKLEDSAMYFCASSEGTGGWYGYTFGSGTRLTVV.

The chain couples TRBV7-3 to TRBJ2-5, with 11 nucleotides matching TRBD2. The CDR3 has 16 residues. CDR1 is SGHTA and CDR2 is FQGTGA in the germline V gene. Trimming at V came to 2 bases and at J to 4 bases, leaving 6 bases not matched to a gene. The CDR3 nucleotides read TGTGCCAGCAGCTTATTCGGTCTAGCGGGAGGAGAGACCCAGTACTTC. Translated: CASSLFGLAGGETQYF.

This clone showed up just once. The rearrangement joins TRBV29-1 to TRBJ1-5; 9 positions agree with TRBD1. Germline V gene data show CDR1 as SQVTM and CDR2 as ANQGSEA. The CDR3 covers 14 residues. V lost 6 bases and J lost 5; bases outside the gene matches: 8. The CDR3 loop is CSVPSDRGDQPQHF. The DNA for the CDR3 is TGCAGCGTGCCGTCGGACAGGGGAGATCAGCCCCAGCATTTT.

This sequence joins TRBV11-2 and TRBJ1-4; D remains ambiguous. Germline V gene sequence: CDR1 SGHAT, CDR2 FQNNGV. The CDR3 runs to 15 residues. The V and J ends lost 3 bases and 5 bases respectively, with 13 bases between them. The CDR3 nucleotides read TGTGCCAGCAGCTTCGGTGACGGGTTCAATGAAAAACTGTTTTTT. Protein product: CASSFGDGFNEKLFF.

The genes are TRBV6-5 and TRBJ1-6; possibly TRBD1 for D (5 bases). Germline V gene data show CDR1 as MNHEY and CDR2 as SVGAGI. The CDR3 sequence is 14 residues long. Trimming took off 7 bases at V and 14 bases at J, with 21 bases between the two ends. The CDR3 DNA reads as TGTGCCAGCATGAACTTGGGAGGGGCTTTAGCCCTCCACTTT. It codes for CASMNLGGALALHF.

The chain is built from TRBV6-4 and TRBJ2-1, with 11 bases lining up with TRBD1. This CDR3 comprises 15 residues. Trimming took 5 bases from V and 3 from J; bases not matched to a gene: 3. Germline CDR1 MRHNA, CDR2 SNTAGT. The CDR3 DNA follows: TGTGCCAGCAGTCCGGGACAGGGGGGCTACAATGAGCAGTTCTTC. This encodes CASSPGQGGYNEQFF.

This clone was seen a handful of times. The chain carries TRBV28 and TRBJ1-4; unclear D gene. V was shortened by 5 bases and J by 8 bases, with 15 bases between the two germline ends. The CDR3 extends over 14 amino acids. Germline CDR1 and CDR2: MDHEN and SYDVKM. CDR3 nucleotides: TGTGCCAGCAGTGTCAGCGGGTTTTGGGAAAAACTGTTTTTT. It is translated as CASSVSGFWEKLFF. The full variable domain, its missing parts supplied by reference TRBV28 and TRBJ1-4, is DVKVTQSSRYLVKRTGEKVFLECVQDMDHENMFWYRQDPGLGLRLIYFSYDVKMKEKGDIPEGYSVSREKKERFSLILESASTNQTSMYLCASSVSGFWEKLFFGSGTQLSVL.

The J gene is TRBJ2-1, the V gene TRBV9; TRBD2 aligns across 10 bases. V shed 2 bases, J shed 8 bases, and the junction held 4 bases outside the gene matches. Germline loops: CDR1 SGDLS, CDR2 YYNGEE. This CDR3 is built from 14 residues. Here the CDR3 DNA reads TGTGCCAGCAGCGTGGGACTAGCGAGCGATGAGCAGTTCTTC. It yields the protein CASSVGLASDEQFF.

The chain carries TRBV7-9 and TRBJ1-2; the match to TRBD1 covers 11 bases. CDR1 SEHNR and CDR2 FQNEAQ come from the germline V gene (reference sequence). This CDR3 has 17 residues. Trimming removed 0 bases from V and 4 bases from J; junction bases left unmatched: 7. CDR3 nucleotides: TGTGCCAGCAGCTTAGCTCGCAGGACAGGGGGCATCTATGGCTACACCTTC. The encoded protein is CASSLARRTGGIYGYTF.

The chain uses TRBV15 and TRBJ2-2, with TRBD2 matching 10 bases. This CDR3 has 15 residues. After removal of 0 bases from V and 6 bases from J, the junction contained 1 base not matched to a gene. CDR1 and CDR2 (germline): LNHNV, YYDKDF (reference sequence). The CDR3 here is CATSRDLAGAGELFF. The CDR3 nucleotides read TGTGCCACCAGCAGAGATCTAGCGGGGGCCGGGGAGCTGTTTTTT.

The V gene is TRBV6-5, the J gene TRBJ1-5, with 9 bases identical to TRBD1. Germline V CDR1 and CDR2: MNHEY, SVGAGI. The CDR3 contains 14 residues. After removal of 6 bases from V and 7 bases from J, the junction contained 7 bases not matched to a gene. The CDR3 is CASRDRGGGQPQHF. The DNA of the CDR3 is TGTGCCAGCAGGGACAGGGGCGGGGGCCAGCCCCAGCATTTT.

The chain is built from TRBV10-3 and TRBJ2-1, with 12 bases identical to TRBD2. The V gene's germline CDR1 is ENHRY and CDR2 SYGVKD. CDR3 size: 14 residues. The V segment lost 6 bases and the J segment 7 bases; nucleotides outside the gene matches: 4. CDR3 sequence: CAIRTSGGSNEQFF. CDR3 sequence (DNA): TGTGCCATCAGGACTAGCGGGGGATCGAATGAGCAGTTCTTC.

The DNA of the CDR3 is TGTGCCAGCAGCTTAGCGCGCAGGGGAGCTGAAAAACTGTTTTTT. Its protein is CASSLARRGAEKLFF. The gene calls are TRBV7-9 and TRBJ1-4; the D gene is possibly TRBD1 (6 bases). Germline assignment: CDR1 SEHNR and CDR2 FQNEAQ (reference sequence). V was trimmed by 0 bases and J by 7 bases, leaving 12 bases between them. There are 15 residues in the CDR3.

The chain carries TRBV6-5 and TRBJ2-7; perhaps TRBD2 as D (6 bases). The CDR3 spans 14 residues. In germline, CDR1 is MNHEY, CDR2 SVGAGI. Between the trimmed V and J ends, which lost 7 bases and 4 bases, there was a span of 17 bases. The CDR3 DNA reads TGTGCCAGCACCCTACTCCCTGGGGGGTACGAGCAGTACTTC. As protein: CASTLLPGGYEQYF.

V and J are TRBV19 and TRBJ2-1; 9 nucleotides match TRBD2. In germline, CDR1 is LNHDA, CDR2 SQIVND (reference sequence). V lost 7 bases and J lost 4; bases outside the gene matches: 5. CDR3 size: 14 residues. CDR3 amino acids: CASNPSGAYNEQFF. CDR3 in DNA: TGTGCCAGTAATCCTAGCGGGGCTTACAATGAGCAGTTCTTC. The full variable domain, its missing parts supplied by reference TRBV19 and TRBJ2-1, is DGGITQSPKYLFRKEGQNVTLSCEQNLNHDAMYWYRQDPGQGLRLIYYSQIVNDFQKGDIAEGYSVSREKKESFPLTVTSAQKNPTAFYLCASNPSGAYNEQFFGPGTRLTVL.

This clone has a single count. The chain carries TRBV3-1 (or the pseudogene TRBV3-2) and TRBJ2-7; 14 positions agree with TRBD2. The V gene's germline CDR1 is LGHDT and CDR2 YNNKEL (reference sequence). The CDR3 spans 15 residues. Unmatched junction bases numbered 6, after V lost 4 bases and J lost 7 bases. The CDR3 protein is CASSLGTSGRGEQYF. In DNA, the CDR3 is TGTGCCAGCAGCCTTGGGACTAGCGGGAGAGGAGAGCAGTACTTC.

V gene TRBV28 combines with J gene TRBJ1-1; 10 nucleotides align to TRBD1. V trimming: 6 bases; J trimming: 2 bases; junction bases outside the gene matches: 15. Germline V gene sequence: CDR1 MDHEN, CDR2 SYDVKM. CDR3 length: 18 residues. CDR3 coding DNA: TGTGCCAGCAGCCCGGGGACAGGGGCCCCCTCCCCTAACACTGAAGCTTTCTTT. Protein sequence: CASSPGTGAPSPNTEAFF.

DNA of the CDR3: TGTGCCAGCAGCCCCGGGACTAGGGAACCCTACAATGAGCAGTTCTTC. Its protein is CASSPGTREPYNEQFF. V gene TRBV7-9 combines with J gene TRBJ2-1; 8 positions agree with TRBD2. Trimming at V came to 5 bases and at J to 2 bases, leaving 8 bases not matched to a gene. The CDR3 loop spans 16 amino acids. CDR1 and CDR2 (germline): SEHNR, FQNEAQ (reference sequence). Using reference TRBV7-9 and TRBJ2-1 for the parts outside the CDR3, the full variable domain is DTGVSQNPRHKITKRGQNVTFRCDPISEHNRLYWYRQTLGQGPEFLTYFQNEAQLEKSRLLSDRFSAERPKGSFSTLEIQRTEQGDSAMYLCASSPGTREPYNEQFFGPGTRLTVL.

CDR3 DNA sequence: TGTGCCAGCTCCGAGGAAGTGGCTGGTAATGAGCAGTTCTTC. Its translation is CASSEEVAGNEQFF. This sequence joins TRBV18 and TRBJ2-1; D is undetermined. CDR1 is KGHSH, CDR2 LQKENI, per germline. With 6 bases removed from V and 7 bases from J, the gap between germline ends came to 16 bases. The CDR3 is 14 amino acids.

The DNA for the CDR3 is TGTGCCAGCAGCCAAGGTTCCCACCGGTATGGCTACACCTTC. Translation gives CASSQGSHRYGYTF. The chain combines TRBV14 with TRBJ1-2; no definite D call. Germline CDR1 and CDR2: SGHDN and FVKESK. Trimming stripped 1 base from V and 5 bases from J, with 11 bases between. This CDR3 has 14 residues.